Reported below is one TCR beta chain. Measured with immunoSEQ multiplex PCR; TCRdb has only the in-frame clones, and not every one. The sample has about 82,000 clones, around 94% seen once. This record belongs to a study of technical replicates of blood from a few donors. The V and J ends lost 5 bases and 8 bases, in that order; junction bases with no gene match: 5. CDR1 is SGHAT, CDR2 FQDESV, per germline (reference sequence). CDR3 length: 13 amino acids. The chain is built from TRBV11-1 and TRBJ2-1, with TRBD1 matching 8 bases. This TCR was sampled from a human donor in good health. Sequencing was performed on T cells isolated from PBMCs. CDR3 coding DNA: TGTGCCAGCAGCCCAGACAGGGGCCATGAGCAGTTCTTC. This codes for CASSPDRGHEQFF.